This T cell receptor beta chain was obtained from a study of cytomegalovirus exposure and HLA in healthy donors. These donors counted as nominally healthy when sampled, but unrecorded immune exposures were likely. Primers for the PCR totalled 60 Vbeta and 13 Jbeta. Profiling relied on immunoSEQ multiplex PCR, and the TCRdb table lists in-frame clones only, not all of them. This sample has 120,000 to 150,000 clones, with around 79% found just once. J lost 3 bases, V lost 1 base, and 11 bases had no gene match. The CDR3 extends over 16 amino acids. Germline V CDR1 and CDR2: GTSNPN, SVGIG (reference sequence).

Sequencing was done on a sample of PBMCs. The source of this sequence is a male donor in good health and CMV-seronegative. This chain joins TRBV30 and TRBJ1-1; 7 positions match TRBD1. The CDR3 here is CAWSGGIDRVDTEAFF. CDR3 bases: TGTGCCTGGAGTGGCGGAATCGACAGGGTAGACACTGAAGCTTTCTTT.